Following are 4 T cell receptor beta chains from one sample sequenced in a study of shared clonotypes between healthy human individuals. Sequencing was performed with immunoSEQ multiplex PCR; in TCRdb, only in-frame clones are kept and a portion is missing. The repertoire has fewer than 100,000 clones, 67% of them found once; the top ten carry about 48%. Source material: memory CD8+ T cells sorted from blood. Subset noted: CD45RO+ cells pooled with CCR7-negative TemRA cells. All receptors derive from a man in his thirties or forties in good health.

CDR3 nucleotide sequence: TGCGCCAGCAGCTCAACTTCGGGACAGGGGGGGGAGACCCAGTACTTC. As protein: CASSSTSGQGGETQYF. The V gene is TRBV5-1, the J gene TRBJ2-5; 11 bases are a match to TRBD1. With V trimmed by 3 bases and J by 5 bases, 9 bases remained unmatched. Germline loops: CDR1 SGHRS, CDR2 YFSETQ. CDR3 length equals 16 residues.

V and J are TRBV6-1 and TRBJ2-7; TRBD2 might be the D (5 bases). The germline V gene has CDR1 MNHNS and CDR2 SASEGT. The CDR3 is 13 amino acids. V lost 3 bases to trimming and J lost 2 bases, with 8 bases between them. Here the CDR3 DNA reads TGTGCCAGCAGTGAGACTACAGCCTACGAGCAGTACTTC. Translating it yields CASSETTAYEQYF.

The chain recombines TRBV2 with TRBJ1-4; perhaps TRBD1 as D (6 bases). Trimming shortened V by 4 bases and J by 2 bases, and 11 bases separated the two germline ends. CDR3 length equals 15 residues. Germline-derived CDR1 and CDR2 are SNHLY and FYNNEI. The CDR3 loop reads CASSAQGLTNEKLFF. The CDR3 nucleotides read TGTGCCAGCAGTGCACAGGGTCTGACTAATGAAAAACTGTTTTTT. The full variable domain, completed using reference TRBV2 and TRBJ1-4, is EPEVTQTPSHQVTQMGQEVILRCVPISNHLYFYWYRQILGQKVEFLVSFYNNEISEKSEIFDDQFSVERPDGSNFTLKIRSTKLEDSAMYFCASSAQGLTNEKLFFGSGTQLSVL.

V gene TRBV7-3 combines with J gene TRBJ2-3; D is uncertain. Germline V lookup: CDR1 SGHTA, CDR2 FQGTGA. The V and J ends lost 2 bases and 4 bases respectively, with 13 bases between them. This CDR3 is 15 amino acids long. CDR3 loop: CASSLGEFEADTQYF. CDR3 in DNA: TGTGCCAGCAGCTTAGGGGAATTTGAGGCAGATACGCAGTATTTT.